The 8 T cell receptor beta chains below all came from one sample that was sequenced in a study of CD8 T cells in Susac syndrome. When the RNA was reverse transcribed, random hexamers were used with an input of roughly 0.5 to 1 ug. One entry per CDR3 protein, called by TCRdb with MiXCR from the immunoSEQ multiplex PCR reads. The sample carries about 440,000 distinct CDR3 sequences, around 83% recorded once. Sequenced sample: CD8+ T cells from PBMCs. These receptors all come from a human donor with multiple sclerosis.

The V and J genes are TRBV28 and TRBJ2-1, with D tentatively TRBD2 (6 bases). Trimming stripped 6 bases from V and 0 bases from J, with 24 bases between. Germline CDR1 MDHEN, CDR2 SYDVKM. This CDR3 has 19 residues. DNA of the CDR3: TGTGCCAGCAGATACCGGGACTCGACTTTAAAGAGCTCCTACAATGAGCAGTTCTTC. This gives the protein CASRYRDSTLKSSYNEQFF.

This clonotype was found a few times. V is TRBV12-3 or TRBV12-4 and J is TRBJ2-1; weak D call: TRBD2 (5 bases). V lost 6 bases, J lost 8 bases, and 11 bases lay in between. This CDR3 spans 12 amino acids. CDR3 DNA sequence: TGTGCCAGCAGCCCCTTAGCGTATGAGCAGTTCTTC. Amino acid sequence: CASSPLAYEQFF.

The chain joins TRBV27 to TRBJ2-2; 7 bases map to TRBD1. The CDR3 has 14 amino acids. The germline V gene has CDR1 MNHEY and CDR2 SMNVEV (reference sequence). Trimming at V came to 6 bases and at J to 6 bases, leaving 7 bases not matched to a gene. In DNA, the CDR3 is TGTGCCAGCAGGAACCTAGGGGGCGCCGGGGAGCTGTTTTTT. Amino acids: CASRNLGGAGELFF.

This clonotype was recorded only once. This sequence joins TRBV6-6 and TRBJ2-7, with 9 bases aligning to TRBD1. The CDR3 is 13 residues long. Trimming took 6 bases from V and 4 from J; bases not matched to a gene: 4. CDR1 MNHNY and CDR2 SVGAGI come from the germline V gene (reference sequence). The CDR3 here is CASSGTGLYEQYF. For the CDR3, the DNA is TGTGCCAGCAGCGGGACAGGGTTGTACGAGCAGTACTTC.

The chain's CDR3 is CASSPLEREDEQYF. The CDR3 bases are TGTGCCAGCAGTCCCTTGGAGCGGGAGGACGAGCAGTACTTC. The chain combines TRBV7-6 with TRBJ2-7, with TRBD2 matching over 9 bases. Germline-derived CDR1 and CDR2 are SGHVS and FNYEAQ. The V segment lost 6 bases and the J segment 5 bases; nucleotides outside the gene matches: 8. The CDR3 has 14 residues.

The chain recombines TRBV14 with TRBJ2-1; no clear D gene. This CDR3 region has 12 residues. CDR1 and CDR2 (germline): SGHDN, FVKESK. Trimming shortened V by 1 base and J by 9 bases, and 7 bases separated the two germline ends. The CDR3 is CASSQGGSEQFF. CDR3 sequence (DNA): TGTGCCAGCAGCCAAGGCGGAAGTGAGCAGTTCTTC.

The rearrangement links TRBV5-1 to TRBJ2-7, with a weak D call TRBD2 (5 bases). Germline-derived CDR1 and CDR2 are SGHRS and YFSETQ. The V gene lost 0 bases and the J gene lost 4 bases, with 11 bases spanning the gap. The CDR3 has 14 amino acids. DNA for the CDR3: TGCGCCAGCAGCTTGGCCGTCGGGGAGTACGAGCAGTACTTC. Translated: CASSLAVGEYEQYF.

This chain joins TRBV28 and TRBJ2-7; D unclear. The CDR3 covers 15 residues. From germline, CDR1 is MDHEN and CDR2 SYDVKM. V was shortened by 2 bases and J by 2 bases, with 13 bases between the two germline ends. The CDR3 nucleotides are TGTGCCAGCAGTTTAGGATATCGCGGCGCCTACGAGCAGTACTTC. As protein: CASSLGYRGAYEQYF.